This TCR beta chain was found in a study of response to subunit inactivated influenza vaccine. Broader study findings: It was suggested by the authors that few new T cells are recruited by each seasonal influenza vaccination.

With respect to this clonotype: Its antigen remains unknown.

Trimming stripped 9 bases from V and 9 bases from J, with 22 bases between. The CDR3 is 14 amino acids. Germline lookup yields CDR1 SGHKS and CDR2 YYEKEE (reference sequence). TCRdb independently ran MiXCR on the RT-PCR reads; one entry per CDR3 protein. The sample has under 550,000 distinct CDR3 sequences, approximately 7.7% seen once. The chain joins TRBV5-5 to TRBJ2-1; tentative D call: TRBD1 (8 bases). The sample here was PBMCs from blood, taken around 25 months after vaccination. This TCR derives from a man aged 45-69 years who received an inactivated influenza vaccine. The CDR3 DNA sequence: TGTGCCATCGGCCTCGGACAGGGAGGGGGTGAGCAGTTCTTC. It encodes CAIGLGQGGGEQFF.